A selection of T cell receptor beta chains follows, all from one sample in a study of blood T cell repertoires in COVID-19. The repertoire was sequenced with immunoSEQ multiplex PCR; TCRdb's copy has only in-frame clones and lacks some. There are tens of thousands of clones in the sample; about 86% occur only once, and less than 6.5% lies in the top ten. The sequenced material came from peripheral blood. Receptor source: a man in his fifties or sixties with active COVID-19. CDR3s include the opening cysteine and the closing phenylalanine or tryptophan. D genes are given only for firm matches. Clone sizes are given selectively: once, few, many, or a class where the clone is expanded.

d_gene: -
abundance: -
j_gene: TRBJ1-1
len: 13
v_gene: TRBV29-1
CDR3nt: TGCAGCGTCGGAATGGCGGGGGACACTGAAGCTTTCTTT
CDR3aa: CSVGMAGDTEAFF

d_gene: -
abundance: -
j_gene: TRBJ2-3
len: 17
v_gene: TRBV4-2
CDR3nt: TGTGCCAGCAGCCAAGATCGGAAGCAGGGGATGGCAGATACGCAGTATTTT
CDR3aa: CASSQDRKQGMADTQYF

d_gene: TRBD1
abundance: -
j_gene: TRBJ1-4
len: 15
v_gene: TRBV23-1
CDR3nt: TGCGCCAGCAGTCACAGGGACAGAGAGGAGGAAAAACTGTTTTTT
CDR3aa: CASSHRDREEEKLFF

d_gene: -
abundance: -
j_gene: TRBJ1-2
len: 12
v_gene: TRBV28
CDR3nt: TGTGCCAGCAGAGGACAGAGTGGCGGCTACACCTTC
CDR3aa: CASRGQSGGYTF

d_gene: -
abundance: -
j_gene: TRBJ2-3
len: 14
v_gene: TRBV7-2
CDR3nt: TGTGCCAGCAGTTCGGACTGGGTGGCAGATACGCAGTATTTT
CDR3aa: CASSSDWVADTQYF

d_gene: -
abundance: few
j_gene: TRBJ1-2
len: 13
v_gene: TRBV29-1
CDR3nt: TGCAGCGGAAGGACACCTGGGGACTATGGCTACACCTTC
CDR3aa: CSGRTPGDYGYTF

d_gene: TRBD2
abundance: -
j_gene: TRBJ2-7
len: 17
v_gene: TRBV7-2
CDR3nt: TGTGCCAGCAGCTCCGGAGAGGGAAGCGGGAGTCGGTACGAGCAGTACTTC
CDR3aa: CASSSGEGSGSRYEQYF

d_gene: TRBD2
abundance: -
j_gene: TRBJ2-1
len: 16
v_gene: TRBV27
CDR3nt: TGTGCCAGCAGTACAATAGCGGGAACCGGCCACAATGAGCAGTTCTTC
CDR3aa: CASSTIAGTGHNEQFF

d_gene: TRBD2
abundance: -
j_gene: TRBJ2-1
len: 13
v_gene: TRBV6-4
CDR3nt: TGTGCCAGCGGGAGCGGGGGTTTCAATGAGCAGTTCTTC
CDR3aa: CASGSGGFNEQFF

d_gene: -
abundance: -
j_gene: TRBJ2-5
len: 15
v_gene: TRBV7-8
CDR3nt: TGTGCCAGCAGCTTGGGGCAGGGCCTCTGGGAGACCCAGTACTTC
CDR3aa: CASSLGQGLWETQYF

d_gene: -
abundance: -
j_gene: TRBJ2-2
len: 13
v_gene: TRBV19
CDR3nt: TGTGCCAGTAGTTTTCGGGTAGCCGGGGAGCTGTTTTTT
CDR3aa: CASSFRVAGELFF

d_gene: TRBD2
abundance: once
j_gene: TRBJ2-1
len: 17
v_gene: TRBV18
CDR3nt: TGTGCCAGCTCACCAGGCGTTAGTAGCGGGGGGGCCCATGAGCAGTTCTTC
CDR3aa: CASSPGVSSGGAHEQFF

d_gene: TRBD2
abundance: -
j_gene: TRBJ2-5
len: 16
v_gene: TRBV7-6
CDR3nt: TGTGCCAGCAGCTTAGGGTCACTAGCGCCGCAAGAGACCCAGTACTTC
CDR3aa: CASSLGSLAPQETQYF

d_gene: -
abundance: -
j_gene: TRBJ1-2
len: 12
v_gene: TRBV9
CDR3nt: TGTGCCAGCAGCGCAGGGATCTATGGCTACACCTTC
CDR3aa: CASSAGIYGYTF

d_gene: TRBD2
abundance: once
j_gene: TRBJ2-1
len: 15
v_gene: TRBV5-1
CDR3nt: TGCGCCAGCAGTCGGACTAGCGGGGGGTTCAATGAGCAGTTCTTC
CDR3aa: CASSRTSGGFNEQFF

d_gene: TRBD2
abundance: -
j_gene: TRBJ2-1
len: 16
v_gene: TRBV6-1
CDR3nt: TGTGCCAGCAGTGAAGCGGCTAGCGGGAGTGGTAATGAGCAGTTCTTC
CDR3aa: CASSEAASGSGNEQFF

d_gene: TRBD1
abundance: -
j_gene: TRBJ1-4
len: 17
v_gene: TRBV19
CDR3nt: TGTGCCAGTAGTACCGCCGGGACAGGGGATAATGGCGGAAAACTGTTTTTT
CDR3aa: CASSTAGTGDNGGKLFF

d_gene: -
abundance: -
j_gene: TRBJ1-1
len: 13
v_gene: TRBV28
CDR3nt: TGTGCCAGTAACAGGGAATTCCACACTGAAGCTTTCTTT
CDR3aa: CASNREFHTEAFF